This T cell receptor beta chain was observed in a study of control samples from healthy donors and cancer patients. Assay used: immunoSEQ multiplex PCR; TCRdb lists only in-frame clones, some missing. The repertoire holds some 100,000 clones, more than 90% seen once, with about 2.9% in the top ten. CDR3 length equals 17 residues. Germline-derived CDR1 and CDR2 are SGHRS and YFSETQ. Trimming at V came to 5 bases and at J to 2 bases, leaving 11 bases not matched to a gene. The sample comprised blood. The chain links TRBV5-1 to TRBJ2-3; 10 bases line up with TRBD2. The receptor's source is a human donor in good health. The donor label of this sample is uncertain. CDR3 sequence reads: CASRQAQLAGITDTQYF. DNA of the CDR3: TGCGCCAGCAGACAAGCCCAACTAGCGGGGATCACAGATACGCAGTATTTT.